This T cell receptor (beta chain) was observed in a study of early T cells in non-severe SARS-CoV-2 infection. On the study more broadly: Sequencing of bulk RNA from unsorted whole blood was done, without chain pairing.

This clonotype was found many times. This CDR3 region has 14 residues. J was trimmed by 2 bases and V by 5 bases; bases with no gene match: 4. A single record per CDR3 protein comes from TCRdb applying MiXCR to the 5' RACE reads. The sample has 40,000 or so distinct CDR3 sequences; roughly 10% are singletons. The genes are TRBV12-3 or TRBV12-4 and TRBJ1-1; 8 bases agree with TRBD1. This TCR came from an adult who was a healthcare worker with PCR-confirmed SARS-CoV-2 infection or an uninfected control (not recorded which). Sequenced sample: whole blood. The CDR3 loop is CASSLGQANTEAFF. In nucleotides, the CDR3 is TGTGCCAGCAGTCTGGGACAGGCAAACACTGAAGCTTTCTTT.